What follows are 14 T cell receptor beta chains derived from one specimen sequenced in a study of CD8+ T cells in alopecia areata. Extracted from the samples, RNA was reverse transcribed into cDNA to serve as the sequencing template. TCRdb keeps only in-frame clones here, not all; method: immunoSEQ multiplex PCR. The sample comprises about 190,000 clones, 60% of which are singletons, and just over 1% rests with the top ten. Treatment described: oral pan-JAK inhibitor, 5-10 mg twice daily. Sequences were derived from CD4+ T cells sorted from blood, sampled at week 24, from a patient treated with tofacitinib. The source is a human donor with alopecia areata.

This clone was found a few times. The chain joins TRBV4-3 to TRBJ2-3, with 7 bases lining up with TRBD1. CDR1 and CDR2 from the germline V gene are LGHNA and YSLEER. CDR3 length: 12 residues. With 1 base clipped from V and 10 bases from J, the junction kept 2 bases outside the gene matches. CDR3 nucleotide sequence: TGCGCCAGCAGCCAAGGGACAGGAGCGCAGTATTTT. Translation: CASSQGTGAQYF.

The CDR3 DNA reads as TGTGCCAGCCGAACCCGGACAGGGCAGGGAGACACTGAAGCTTTCTTT. Its translation: CASRTRTGQGDTEAFF. The V call is TRBV25-1, the J call TRBJ1-1; TRBD1 aligns across 8 bases. The CDR3 has 16 amino acids. Germline trimming cut 8 bases from V and 3 bases from J; bases unmatched to any gene: 14. CDR1 and CDR2 from the germline V gene are MGHDK and SYGVNS.

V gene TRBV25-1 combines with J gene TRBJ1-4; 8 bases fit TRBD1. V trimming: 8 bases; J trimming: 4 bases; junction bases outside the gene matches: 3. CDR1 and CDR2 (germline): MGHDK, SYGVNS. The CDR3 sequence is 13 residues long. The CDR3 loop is CASRDRINEKLFF. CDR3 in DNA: TGTGCCAGCCGGGACAGGATTAATGAAAAACTGTTTTTT.

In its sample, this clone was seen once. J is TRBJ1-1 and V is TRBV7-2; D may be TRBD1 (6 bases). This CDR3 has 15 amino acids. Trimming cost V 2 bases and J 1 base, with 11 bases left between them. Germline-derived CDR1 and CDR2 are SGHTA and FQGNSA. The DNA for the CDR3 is TGTGCCAGCAGCTTAAGTCAGGGGCGGAACACTGAAGCTTTCTTT. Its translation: CASSLSQGRNTEAFF.

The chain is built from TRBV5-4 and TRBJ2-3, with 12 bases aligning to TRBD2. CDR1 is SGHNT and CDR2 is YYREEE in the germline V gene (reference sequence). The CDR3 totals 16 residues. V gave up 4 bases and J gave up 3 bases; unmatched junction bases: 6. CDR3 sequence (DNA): TGTGCCAGCAGCCCCGGACTAGCGGGGAGTACAGATACGCAGTATTTT. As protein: CASSPGLAGSTDTQYF.

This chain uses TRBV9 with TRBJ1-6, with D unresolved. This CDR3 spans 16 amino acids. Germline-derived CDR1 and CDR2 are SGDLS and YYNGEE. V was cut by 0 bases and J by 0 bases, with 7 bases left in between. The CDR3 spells CASSVGGDSYNSPLHF. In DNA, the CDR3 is TGTGCCAGCAGCGTAGGAGGAGACTCCTATAATTCACCCCTCCACTTT.

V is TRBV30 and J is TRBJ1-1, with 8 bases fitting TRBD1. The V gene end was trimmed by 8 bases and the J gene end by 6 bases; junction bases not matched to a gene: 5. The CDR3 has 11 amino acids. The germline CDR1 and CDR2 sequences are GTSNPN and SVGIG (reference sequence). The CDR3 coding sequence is TGTGCCACCAAGGACAGGGCTGAAGCTTTCTTT. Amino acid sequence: CATKDRAEAFF. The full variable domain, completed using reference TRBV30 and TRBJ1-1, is SQTIHQWPATLVQPVGSPLSLECTVEGTSNPNLYWYRQAAGRGLQLLFYSVGIGQISSEVPQNLSASRPQDRQFILSSKKLLLSDSGFYLCATKDRAEAFFGQGTRLTVV.

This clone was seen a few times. CDR3: CASQKTGGTNEQFF. Written as DNA, the CDR3 is TGTGCCAGTCAAAAGACAGGGGGAACGAATGAGCAGTTCTTC. V gene TRBV19 combines with J gene TRBJ2-1; 9 bases are shared with TRBD1. Germline assignment: CDR1 LNHDA and CDR2 SQIVND (reference sequence). V lost 8 bases and J lost 7; bases outside the gene matches: 9. CDR3 length equals 14 residues.

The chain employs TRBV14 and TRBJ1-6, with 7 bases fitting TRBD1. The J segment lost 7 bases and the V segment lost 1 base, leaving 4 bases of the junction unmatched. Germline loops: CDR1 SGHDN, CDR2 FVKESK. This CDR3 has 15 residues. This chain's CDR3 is CASSQAGTANSPLHF. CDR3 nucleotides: TGTGCCAGCAGCCAAGCCGGGACAGCGAATTCACCCCTCCACTTT.

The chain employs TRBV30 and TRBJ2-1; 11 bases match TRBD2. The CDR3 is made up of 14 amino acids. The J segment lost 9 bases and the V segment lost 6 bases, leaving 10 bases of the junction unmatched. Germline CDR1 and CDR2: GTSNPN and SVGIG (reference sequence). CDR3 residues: CACSTSGALVEQFF. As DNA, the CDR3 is TGTGCCTGTTCGACTAGCGGGGCTTTGGTTGAGCAGTTCTTC.

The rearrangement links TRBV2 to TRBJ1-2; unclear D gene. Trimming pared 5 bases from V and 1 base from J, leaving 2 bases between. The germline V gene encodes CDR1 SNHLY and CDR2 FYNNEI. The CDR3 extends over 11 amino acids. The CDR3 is CASSINYGYTF. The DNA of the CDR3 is TGTGCCAGCAGTATTAACTATGGCTACACCTTC.

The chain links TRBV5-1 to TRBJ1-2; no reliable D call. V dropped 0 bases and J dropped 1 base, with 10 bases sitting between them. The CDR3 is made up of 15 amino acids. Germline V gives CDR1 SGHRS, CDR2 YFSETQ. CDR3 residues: CASSLGNRVNYGYTF. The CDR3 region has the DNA TGCGCCAGCAGCTTGGGCAACAGAGTTAACTATGGCTACACCTTC.

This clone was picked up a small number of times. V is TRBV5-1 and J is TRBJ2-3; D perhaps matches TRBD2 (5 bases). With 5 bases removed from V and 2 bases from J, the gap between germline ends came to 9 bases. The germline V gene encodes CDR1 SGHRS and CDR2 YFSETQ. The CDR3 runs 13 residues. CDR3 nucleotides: TGCGCCAGCAGAGCGGCACTCACAGATACGCAGTATTTT. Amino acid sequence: CASRAALTDTQYF.

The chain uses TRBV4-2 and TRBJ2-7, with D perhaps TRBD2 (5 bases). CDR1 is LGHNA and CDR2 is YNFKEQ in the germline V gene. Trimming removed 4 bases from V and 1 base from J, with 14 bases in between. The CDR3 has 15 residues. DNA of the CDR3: TGTGCCAGCAGCCCCGAAGTGAGGGTATCCTACGAGCAGTACTTC. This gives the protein CASSPEVRVSYEQYF.